Given below is one T cell receptor (beta chain) in context. Its antigen is not identified. The data derive from a study of a mutant IDH1 vaccine in newly diagnosed glioma. At the level of the study: Patients got their first vaccination 4-6 weeks after radiotherapy alone, or with temozolomide cycles.

Sequencing used immunoSEQ multiplex PCR; TCRdb keeps in-frame clones, though not all of them. The table records about 58,000 clones, about 86% of them present only once. Time point indicated: week 5, during vaccination. With topical imiquimod, each dose of the vaccine consisted of 300 ug of mutant IDH1 20-mer peptide. In germline, CDR1 is ENHRY, CDR2 SYGVKD. The V and J ends lost 2 bases and 0 bases respectively, with 19 bases between them. This CDR3 contains 19 residues. This clonotype originated in a woman aged 50 to 60 with glioma. This chain uses TRBV10-3 with TRBJ2-2; a weak D match, TRBD2 (7 bases). Material: PBMCs, obtained from a glioma patient whose treatment included an IDH1 peptide vaccine. The chain's CDR3 is CAISEGGGRANSNTGELFF. DNA of the CDR3: TGTGCCATCAGTGAGGGGGGGGGCAGGGCTAACTCGAACACCGGGGAGCTGTTTTTT.